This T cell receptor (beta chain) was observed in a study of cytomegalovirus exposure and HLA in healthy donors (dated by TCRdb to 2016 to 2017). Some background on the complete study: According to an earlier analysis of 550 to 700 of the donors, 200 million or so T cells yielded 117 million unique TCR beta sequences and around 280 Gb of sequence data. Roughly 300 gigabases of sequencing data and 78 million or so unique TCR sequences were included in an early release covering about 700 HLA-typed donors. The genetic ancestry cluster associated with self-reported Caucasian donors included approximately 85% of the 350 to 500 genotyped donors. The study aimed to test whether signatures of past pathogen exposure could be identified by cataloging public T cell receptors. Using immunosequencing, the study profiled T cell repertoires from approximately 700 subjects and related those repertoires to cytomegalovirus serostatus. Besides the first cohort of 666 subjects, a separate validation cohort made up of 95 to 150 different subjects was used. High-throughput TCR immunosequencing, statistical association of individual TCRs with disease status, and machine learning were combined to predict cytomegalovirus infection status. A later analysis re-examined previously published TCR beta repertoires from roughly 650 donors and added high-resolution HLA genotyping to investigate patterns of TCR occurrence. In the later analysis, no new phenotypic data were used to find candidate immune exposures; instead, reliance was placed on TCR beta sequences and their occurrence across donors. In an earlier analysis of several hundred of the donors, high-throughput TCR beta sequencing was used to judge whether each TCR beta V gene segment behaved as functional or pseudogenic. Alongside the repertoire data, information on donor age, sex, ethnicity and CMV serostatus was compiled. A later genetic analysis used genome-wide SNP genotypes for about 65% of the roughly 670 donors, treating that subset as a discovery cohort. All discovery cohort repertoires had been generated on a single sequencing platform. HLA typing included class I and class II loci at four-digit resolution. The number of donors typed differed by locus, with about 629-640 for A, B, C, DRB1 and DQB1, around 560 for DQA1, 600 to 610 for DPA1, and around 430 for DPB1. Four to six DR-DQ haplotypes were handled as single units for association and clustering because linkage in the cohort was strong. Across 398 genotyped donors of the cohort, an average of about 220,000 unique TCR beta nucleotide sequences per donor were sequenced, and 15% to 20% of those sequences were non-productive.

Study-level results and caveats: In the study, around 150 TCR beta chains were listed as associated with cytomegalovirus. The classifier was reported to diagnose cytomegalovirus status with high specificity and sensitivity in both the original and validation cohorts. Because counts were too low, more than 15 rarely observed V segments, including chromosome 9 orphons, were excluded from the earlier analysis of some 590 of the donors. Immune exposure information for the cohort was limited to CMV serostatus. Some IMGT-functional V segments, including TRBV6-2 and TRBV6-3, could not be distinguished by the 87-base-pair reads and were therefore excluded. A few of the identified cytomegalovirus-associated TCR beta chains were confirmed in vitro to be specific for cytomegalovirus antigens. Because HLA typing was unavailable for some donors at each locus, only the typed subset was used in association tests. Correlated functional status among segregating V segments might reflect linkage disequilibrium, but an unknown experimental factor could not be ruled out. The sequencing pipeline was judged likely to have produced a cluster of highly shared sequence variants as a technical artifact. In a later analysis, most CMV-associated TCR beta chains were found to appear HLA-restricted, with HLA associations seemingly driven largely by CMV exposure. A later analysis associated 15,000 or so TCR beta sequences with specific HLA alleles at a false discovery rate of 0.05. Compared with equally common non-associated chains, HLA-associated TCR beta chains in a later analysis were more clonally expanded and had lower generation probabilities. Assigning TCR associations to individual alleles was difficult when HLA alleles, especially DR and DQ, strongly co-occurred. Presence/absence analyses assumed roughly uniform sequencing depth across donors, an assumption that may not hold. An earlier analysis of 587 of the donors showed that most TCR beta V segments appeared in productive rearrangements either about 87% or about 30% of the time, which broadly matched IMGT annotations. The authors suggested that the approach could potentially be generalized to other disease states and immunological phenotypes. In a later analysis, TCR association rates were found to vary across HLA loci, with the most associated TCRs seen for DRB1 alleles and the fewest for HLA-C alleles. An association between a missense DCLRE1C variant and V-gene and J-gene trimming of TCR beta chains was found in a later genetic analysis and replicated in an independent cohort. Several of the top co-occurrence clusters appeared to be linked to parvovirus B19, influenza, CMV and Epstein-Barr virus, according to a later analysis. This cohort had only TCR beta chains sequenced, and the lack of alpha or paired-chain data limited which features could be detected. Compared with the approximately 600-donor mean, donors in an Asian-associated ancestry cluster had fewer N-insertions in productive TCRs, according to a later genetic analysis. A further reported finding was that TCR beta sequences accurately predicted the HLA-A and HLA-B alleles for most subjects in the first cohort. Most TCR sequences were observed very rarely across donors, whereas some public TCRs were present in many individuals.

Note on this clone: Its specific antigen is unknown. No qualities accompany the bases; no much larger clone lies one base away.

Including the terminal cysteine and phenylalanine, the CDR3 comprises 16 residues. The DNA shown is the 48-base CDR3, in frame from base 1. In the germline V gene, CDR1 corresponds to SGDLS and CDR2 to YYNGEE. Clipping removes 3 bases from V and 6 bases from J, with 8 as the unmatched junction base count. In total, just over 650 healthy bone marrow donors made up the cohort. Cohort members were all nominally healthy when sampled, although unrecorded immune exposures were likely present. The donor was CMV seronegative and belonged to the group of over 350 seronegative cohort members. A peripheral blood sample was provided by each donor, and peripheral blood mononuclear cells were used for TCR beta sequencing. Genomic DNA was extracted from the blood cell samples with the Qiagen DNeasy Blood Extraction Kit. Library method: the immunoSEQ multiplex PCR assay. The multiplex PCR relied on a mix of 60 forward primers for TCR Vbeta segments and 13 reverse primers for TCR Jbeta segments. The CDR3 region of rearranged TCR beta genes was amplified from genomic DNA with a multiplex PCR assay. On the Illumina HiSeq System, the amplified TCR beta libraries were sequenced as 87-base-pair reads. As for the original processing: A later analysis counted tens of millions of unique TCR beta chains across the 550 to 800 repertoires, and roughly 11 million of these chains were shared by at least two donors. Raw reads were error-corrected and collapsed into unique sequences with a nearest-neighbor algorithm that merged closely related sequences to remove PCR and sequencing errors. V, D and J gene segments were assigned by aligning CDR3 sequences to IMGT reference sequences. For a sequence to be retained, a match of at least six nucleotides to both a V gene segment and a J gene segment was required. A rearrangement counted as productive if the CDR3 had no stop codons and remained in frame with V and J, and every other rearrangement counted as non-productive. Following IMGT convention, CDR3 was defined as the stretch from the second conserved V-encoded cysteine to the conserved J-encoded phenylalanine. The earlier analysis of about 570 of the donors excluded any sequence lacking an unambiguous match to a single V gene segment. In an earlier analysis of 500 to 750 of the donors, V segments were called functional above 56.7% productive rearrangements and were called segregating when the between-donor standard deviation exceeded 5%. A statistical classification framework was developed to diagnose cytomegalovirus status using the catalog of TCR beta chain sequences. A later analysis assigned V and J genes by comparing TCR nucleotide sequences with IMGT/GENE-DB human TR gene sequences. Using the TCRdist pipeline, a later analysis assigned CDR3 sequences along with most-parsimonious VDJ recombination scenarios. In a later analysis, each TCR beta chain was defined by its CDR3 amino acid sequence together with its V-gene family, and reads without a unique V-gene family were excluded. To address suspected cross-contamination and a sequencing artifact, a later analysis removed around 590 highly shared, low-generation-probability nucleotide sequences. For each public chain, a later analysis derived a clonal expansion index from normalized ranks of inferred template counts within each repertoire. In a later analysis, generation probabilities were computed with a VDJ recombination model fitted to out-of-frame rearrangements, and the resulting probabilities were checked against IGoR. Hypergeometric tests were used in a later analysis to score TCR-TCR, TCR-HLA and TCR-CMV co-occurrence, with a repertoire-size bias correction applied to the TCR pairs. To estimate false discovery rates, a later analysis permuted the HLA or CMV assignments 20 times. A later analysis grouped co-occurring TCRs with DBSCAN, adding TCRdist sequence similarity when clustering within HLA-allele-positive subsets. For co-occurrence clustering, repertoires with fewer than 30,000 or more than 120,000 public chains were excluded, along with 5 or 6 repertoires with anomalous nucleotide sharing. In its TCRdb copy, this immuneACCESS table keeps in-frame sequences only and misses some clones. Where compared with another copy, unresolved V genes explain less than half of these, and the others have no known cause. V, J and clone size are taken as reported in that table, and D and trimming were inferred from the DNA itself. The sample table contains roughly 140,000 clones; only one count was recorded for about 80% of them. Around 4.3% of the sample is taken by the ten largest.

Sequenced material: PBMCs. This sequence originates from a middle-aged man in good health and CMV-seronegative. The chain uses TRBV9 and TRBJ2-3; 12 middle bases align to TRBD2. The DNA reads TGTGCCAGCAGCGCCTGGACTAGCGGGGACTGGGATACGCAGTATTTT. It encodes CASSAWTSGDWDTQYF.